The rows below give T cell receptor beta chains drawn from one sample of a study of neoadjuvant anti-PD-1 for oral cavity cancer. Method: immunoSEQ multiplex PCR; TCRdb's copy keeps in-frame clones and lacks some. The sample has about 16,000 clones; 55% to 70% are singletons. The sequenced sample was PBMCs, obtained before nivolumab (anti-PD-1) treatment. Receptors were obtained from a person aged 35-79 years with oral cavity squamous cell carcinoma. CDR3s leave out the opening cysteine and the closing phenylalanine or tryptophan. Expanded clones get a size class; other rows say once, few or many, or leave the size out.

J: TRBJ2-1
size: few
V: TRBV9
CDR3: ASSLAGVGVNEQF

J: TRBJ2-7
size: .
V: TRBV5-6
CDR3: ASSERDREYYEQY

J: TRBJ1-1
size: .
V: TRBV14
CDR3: ASSHRGGKAF

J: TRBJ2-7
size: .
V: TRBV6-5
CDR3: ASSYRWQGARDEQY

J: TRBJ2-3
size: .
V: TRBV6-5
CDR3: ASSRPSGSDDTQY

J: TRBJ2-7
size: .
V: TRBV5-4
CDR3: ASSLRLAGAYEQY

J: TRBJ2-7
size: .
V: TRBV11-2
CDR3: ASSLGNYGGLYEQY

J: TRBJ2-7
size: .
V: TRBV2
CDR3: ASSRLAGGTSEQY

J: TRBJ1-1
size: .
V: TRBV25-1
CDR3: ASGRQNTEAF

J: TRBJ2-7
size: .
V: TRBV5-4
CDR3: ASSSGQKGGSSYEQY

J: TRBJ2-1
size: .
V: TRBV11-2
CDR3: ASSLEWDFTYNEQF

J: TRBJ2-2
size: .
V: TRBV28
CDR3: ASSLSRPGELF

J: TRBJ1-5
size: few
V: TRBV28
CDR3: ASSFAGFNQPQH

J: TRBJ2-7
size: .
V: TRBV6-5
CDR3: ASSYPGQGSVEQY

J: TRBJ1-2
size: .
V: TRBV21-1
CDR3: ASSFRDRGPLGYGYT

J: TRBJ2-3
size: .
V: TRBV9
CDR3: ASSVGARQTSTDTQY

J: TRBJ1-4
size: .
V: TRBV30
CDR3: AWSPGAPGLF

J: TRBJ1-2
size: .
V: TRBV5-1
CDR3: ASSLGQTYGYT

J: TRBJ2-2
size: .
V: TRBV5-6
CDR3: ASSRNRELF

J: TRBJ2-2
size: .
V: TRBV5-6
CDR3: ASSLMTGELF

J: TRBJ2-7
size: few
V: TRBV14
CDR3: ASSQGLAGGPAY

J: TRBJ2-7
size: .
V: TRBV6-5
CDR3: ASSYSDRGYEQY

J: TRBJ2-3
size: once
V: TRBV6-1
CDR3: ASSASDREDTQY

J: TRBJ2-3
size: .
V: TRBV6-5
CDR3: ASSYGSGTTDTQY

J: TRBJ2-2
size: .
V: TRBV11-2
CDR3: ASSLQGSIGELF

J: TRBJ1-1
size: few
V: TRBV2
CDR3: ATARREGLEAF

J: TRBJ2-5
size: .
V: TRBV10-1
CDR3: ASSVIQGETQY

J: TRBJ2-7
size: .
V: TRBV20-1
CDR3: SASLPYEQY

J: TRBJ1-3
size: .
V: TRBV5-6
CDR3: ASSPVDSGNTIY

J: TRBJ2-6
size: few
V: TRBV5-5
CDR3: ASSLGVGGANVLT

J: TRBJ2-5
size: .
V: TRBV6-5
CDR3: ASSLGETQY

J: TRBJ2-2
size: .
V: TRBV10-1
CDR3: ASQGAGHTGELF

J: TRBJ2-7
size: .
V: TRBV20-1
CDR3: SAGTDYEQY

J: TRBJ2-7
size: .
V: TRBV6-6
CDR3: ASSSEGLASSEQY

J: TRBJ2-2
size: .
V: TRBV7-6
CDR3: ASSLLAANTGELF

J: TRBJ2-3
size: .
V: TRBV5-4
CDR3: ASSPGTGGTDTQY

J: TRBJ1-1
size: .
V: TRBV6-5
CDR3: ASSPEGTEAF

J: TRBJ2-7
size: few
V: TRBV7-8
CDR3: ASSSHPRAEQY

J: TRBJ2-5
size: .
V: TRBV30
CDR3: AWSVKETQY

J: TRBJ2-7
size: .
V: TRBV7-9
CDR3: ASSQGTSGTYEQY

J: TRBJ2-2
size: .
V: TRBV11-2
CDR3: ASSGSYGELF

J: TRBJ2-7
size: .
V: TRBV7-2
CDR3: ASSSGIQLTYNEQY

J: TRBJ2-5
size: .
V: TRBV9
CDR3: ASSGSQETQY

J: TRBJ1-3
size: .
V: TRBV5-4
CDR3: ASSPDRGNTIY

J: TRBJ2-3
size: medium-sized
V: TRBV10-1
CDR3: ASSESLEDTQY

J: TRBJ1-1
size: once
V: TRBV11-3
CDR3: ASSKGHNTEAF

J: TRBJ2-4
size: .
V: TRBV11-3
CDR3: ASSLGDSNIQY

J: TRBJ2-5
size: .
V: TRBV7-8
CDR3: ASSLNPDSQETQY